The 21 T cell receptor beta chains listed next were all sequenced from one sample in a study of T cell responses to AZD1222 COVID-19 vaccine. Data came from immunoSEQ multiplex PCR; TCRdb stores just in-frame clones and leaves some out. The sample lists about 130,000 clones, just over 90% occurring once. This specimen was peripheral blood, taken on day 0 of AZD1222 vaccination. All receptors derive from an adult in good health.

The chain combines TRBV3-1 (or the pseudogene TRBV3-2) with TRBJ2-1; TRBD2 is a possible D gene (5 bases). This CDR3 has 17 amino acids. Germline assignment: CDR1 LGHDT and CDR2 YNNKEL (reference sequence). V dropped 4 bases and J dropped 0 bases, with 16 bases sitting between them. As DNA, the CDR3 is TGTGCCAGCAGCCCAAGAATCGTACGGGACTCCTACAATGAGCAGTTCTTC. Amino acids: CASSPRIVRDSYNEQFF.

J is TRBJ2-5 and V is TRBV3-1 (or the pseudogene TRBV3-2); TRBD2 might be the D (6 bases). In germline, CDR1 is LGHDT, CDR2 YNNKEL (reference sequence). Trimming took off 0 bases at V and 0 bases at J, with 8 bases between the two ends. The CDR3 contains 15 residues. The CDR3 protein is CASSQDRTNQETQYF. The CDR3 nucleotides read TGTGCCAGCAGCCAAGATAGGACTAACCAAGAGACCCAGTACTTC.

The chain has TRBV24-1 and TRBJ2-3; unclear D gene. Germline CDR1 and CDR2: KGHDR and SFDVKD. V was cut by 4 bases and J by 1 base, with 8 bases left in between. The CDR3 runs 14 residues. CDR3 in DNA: TGTGCCACCAGTGAGCGGTGGCGCACAGATACGCAGTATTTT. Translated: CATSERWRTDTQYF.

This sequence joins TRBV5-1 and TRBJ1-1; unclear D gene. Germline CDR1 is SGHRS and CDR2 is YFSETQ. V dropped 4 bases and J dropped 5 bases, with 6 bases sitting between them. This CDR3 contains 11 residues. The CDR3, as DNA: TGCGCCAGCAGCGGAGTAACTGAAGCTTTCTTT. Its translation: CASSGVTEAFF.

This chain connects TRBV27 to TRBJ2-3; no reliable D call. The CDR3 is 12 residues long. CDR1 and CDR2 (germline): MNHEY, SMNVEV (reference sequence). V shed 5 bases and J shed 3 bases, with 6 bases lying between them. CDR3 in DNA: TGTGCCAGCAGTCCCCGGACAGATACGCAGTATTTT. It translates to CASSPRTDTQYF.

The CDR3 reads CASSPTGGGQFNDEQYF. In nucleotides, the CDR3 is TGTGCCAGCAGCCCCACGGGGGGGGGACAATTCAATGACGAGCAGTACTTC. This rearrangement joins TRBV9 to TRBJ2-7; TRBD2 aligns across 8 bases. This CDR3 is 17 amino acids long. Germline lookup yields CDR1 SGDLS and CDR2 YYNGEE. V gave up 4 bases and J gave up 5 bases; unmatched junction bases: 17.

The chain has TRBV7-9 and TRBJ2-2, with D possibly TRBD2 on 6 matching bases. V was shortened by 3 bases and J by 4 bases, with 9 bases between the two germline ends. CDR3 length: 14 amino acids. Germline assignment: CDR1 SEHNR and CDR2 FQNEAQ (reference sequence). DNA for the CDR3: TGTGCCAGCAGCTTTGCGGGGTTCACCGGGGAGCTGTTTTTT. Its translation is CASSFAGFTGELFF.

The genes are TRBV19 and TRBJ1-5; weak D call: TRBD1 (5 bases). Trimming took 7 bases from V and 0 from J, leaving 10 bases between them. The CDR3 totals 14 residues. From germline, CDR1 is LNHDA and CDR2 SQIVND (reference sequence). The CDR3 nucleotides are TGTGCCAGTAACTTGCAGGGTAGCAATCAGCCCCAGCATTTT. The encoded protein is CASNLQGSNQPQHF.

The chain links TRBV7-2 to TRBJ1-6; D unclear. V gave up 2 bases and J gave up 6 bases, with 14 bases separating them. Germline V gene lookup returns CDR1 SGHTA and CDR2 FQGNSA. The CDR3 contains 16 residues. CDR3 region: CASSLQGNFLNSPLHF. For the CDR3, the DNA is TGTGCCAGCAGCTTACAAGGGAACTTCCTTAATTCACCCCTCCACTTT.

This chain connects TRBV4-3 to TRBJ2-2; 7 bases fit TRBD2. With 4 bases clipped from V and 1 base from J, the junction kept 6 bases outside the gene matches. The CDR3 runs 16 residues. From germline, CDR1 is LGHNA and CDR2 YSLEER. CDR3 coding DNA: TGCGCCAGCAGCCCAAGGGCTAGCGGGAACACCGGGGAGCTGTTTTTT. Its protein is CASSPRASGNTGELFF.

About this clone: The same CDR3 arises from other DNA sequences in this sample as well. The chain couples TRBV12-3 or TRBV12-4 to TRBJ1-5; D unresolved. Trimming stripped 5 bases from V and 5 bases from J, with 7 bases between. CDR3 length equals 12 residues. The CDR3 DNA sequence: TGTGCCAGCAGTCTGACTGATCAGCCCCAGCATTTT. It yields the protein CASSLTDQPQHF.

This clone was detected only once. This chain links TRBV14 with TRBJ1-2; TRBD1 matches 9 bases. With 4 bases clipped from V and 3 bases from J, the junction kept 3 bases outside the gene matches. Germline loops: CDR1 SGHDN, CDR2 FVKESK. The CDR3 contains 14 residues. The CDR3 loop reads CASSLTGGDYGYTF. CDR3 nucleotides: TGTGCCAGCAGCCTGACAGGGGGAGACTATGGCTACACCTTC.

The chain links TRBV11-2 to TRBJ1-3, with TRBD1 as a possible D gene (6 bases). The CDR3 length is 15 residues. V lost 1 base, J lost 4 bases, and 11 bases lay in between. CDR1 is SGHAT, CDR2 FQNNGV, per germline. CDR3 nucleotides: TGTGCCAGCAGCTTAGTCACGGGGGGCGGAAACACCATATATTTT. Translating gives CASSLVTGGGNTIYF.

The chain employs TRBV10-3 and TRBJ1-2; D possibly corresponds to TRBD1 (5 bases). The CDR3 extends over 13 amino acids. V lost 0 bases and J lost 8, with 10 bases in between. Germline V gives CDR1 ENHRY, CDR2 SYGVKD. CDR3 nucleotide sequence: TGTGCCATCAGTGAGTCGACAGAGCCGGGCTACACCTTC. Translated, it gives CAISESTEPGYTF.

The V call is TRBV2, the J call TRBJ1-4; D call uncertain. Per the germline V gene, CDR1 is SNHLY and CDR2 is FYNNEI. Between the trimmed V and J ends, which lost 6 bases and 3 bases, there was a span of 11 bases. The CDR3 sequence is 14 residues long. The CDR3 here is CASRGYSANEKLFF. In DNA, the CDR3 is TGTGCCAGCAGGGGGTATTCAGCTAATGAAAAACTGTTTTTT.

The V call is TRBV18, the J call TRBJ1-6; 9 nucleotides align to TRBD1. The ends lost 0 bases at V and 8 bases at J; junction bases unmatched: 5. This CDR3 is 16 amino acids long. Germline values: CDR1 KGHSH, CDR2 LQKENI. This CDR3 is CASSPPQGASDSPLHF. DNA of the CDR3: TGTGCCAGCTCACCACCACAGGGGGCTTCAGATTCACCCCTCCACTTT.

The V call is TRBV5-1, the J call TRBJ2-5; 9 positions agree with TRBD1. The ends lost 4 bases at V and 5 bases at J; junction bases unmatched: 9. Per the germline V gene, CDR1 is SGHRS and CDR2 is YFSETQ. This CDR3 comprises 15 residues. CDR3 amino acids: CASSRTGENSETQYF. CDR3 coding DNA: TGCGCCAGCAGCCGGACAGGGGAAAACTCTGAGACCCAGTACTTC.

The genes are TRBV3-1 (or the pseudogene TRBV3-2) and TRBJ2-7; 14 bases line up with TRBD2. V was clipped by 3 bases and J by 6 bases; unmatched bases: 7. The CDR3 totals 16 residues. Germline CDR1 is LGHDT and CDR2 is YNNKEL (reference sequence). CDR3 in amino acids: CASSHSGLAGAGEQYF. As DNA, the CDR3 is TGTGCCAGCAGCCACTCGGGACTAGCGGGGGCCGGCGAGCAGTACTTC.

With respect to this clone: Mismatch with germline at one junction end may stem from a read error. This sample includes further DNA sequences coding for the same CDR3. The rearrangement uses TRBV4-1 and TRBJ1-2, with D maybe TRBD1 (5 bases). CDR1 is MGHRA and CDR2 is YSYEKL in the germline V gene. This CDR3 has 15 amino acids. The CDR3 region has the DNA TGCGCTAGCAGCCAAGTGTGGAGGGGACCCTATGGCTACACCTTC. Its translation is CASSQVWRGPYGYTF.

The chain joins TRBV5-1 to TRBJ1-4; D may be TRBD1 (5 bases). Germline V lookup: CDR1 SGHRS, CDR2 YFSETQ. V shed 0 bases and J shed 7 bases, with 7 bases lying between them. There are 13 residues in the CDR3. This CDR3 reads CASSLDRSEKLFF. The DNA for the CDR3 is TGCGCCAGCAGCTTGGACAGGAGTGAAAAACTGTTTTTT.

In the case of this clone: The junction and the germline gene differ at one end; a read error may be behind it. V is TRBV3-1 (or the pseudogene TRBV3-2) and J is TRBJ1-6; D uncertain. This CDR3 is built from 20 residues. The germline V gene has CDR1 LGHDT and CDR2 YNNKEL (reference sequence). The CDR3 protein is CASSEEAAGPWGSYNSPLHF. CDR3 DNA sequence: TGTGCCAGCAGCGAAGAAGCCGCCGGGCCATGGGGCTCCTATAATTCACCCCTCCACTTT.